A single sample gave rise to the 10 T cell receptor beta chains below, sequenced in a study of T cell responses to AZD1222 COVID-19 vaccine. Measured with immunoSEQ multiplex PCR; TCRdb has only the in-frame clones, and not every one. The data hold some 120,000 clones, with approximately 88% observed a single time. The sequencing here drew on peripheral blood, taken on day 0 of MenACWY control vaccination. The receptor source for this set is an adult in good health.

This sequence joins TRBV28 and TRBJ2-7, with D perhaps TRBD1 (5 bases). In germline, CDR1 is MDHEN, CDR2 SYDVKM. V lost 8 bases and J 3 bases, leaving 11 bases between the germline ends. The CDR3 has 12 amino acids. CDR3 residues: CASFRDSYEQYF. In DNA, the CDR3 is TGTGCCAGCTTCAGAGACAGCTACGAGCAGTACTTC.

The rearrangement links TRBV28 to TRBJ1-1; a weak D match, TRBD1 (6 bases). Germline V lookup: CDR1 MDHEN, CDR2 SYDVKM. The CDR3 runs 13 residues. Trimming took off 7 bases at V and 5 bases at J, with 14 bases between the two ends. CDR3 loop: CASIEGVETEAFF. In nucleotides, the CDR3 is TGTGCCAGCATAGAGGGGGTAGAGACTGAAGCTTTCTTT.

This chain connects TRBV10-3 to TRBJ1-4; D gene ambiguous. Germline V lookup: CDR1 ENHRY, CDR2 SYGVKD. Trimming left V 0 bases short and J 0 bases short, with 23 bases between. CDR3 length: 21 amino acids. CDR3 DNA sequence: TGTGCCATCAGTGAGTCGGGTATGGACCGGTCAGGACTCGCAACTAATGAAAAACTGTTTTTT. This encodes CAISESGMDRSGLATNEKLFF.

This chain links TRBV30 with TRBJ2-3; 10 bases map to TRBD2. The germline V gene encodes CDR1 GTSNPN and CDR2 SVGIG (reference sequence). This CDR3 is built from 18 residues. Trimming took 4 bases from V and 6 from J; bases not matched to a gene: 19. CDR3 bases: TGTGCCTGGAAGGGCGGGTCGAGACTAGCGGGTAGGGGGGATACGCAGTATTTT. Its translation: CAWKGGSRLAGRGDTQYF.

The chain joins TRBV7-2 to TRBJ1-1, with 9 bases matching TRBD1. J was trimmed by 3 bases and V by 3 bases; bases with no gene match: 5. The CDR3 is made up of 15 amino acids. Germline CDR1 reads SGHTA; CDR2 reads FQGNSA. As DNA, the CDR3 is TGTGCCAGCAGCTTTACAGGGGGCCGGCACACTGAAGCTTTCTTT. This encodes CASSFTGGRHTEAFF.

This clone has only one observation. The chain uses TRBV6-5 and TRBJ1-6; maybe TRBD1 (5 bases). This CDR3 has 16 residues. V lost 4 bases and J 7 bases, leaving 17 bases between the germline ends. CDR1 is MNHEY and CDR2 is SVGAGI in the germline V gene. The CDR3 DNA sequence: TGTGCCAGCAGTTTCGGGACGGTACACCTCAATTCACCCCTCCACTTT. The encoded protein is CASSFGTVHLNSPLHF.

The CDR3 sequence is CASSLIEGGYGYTF. CDR3 DNA: TGTGCCAGCAGCTTGATTGAAGGGGGCTATGGCTACACCTTC. The rearrangement uses TRBV7-9 and TRBJ1-2, with D perhaps TRBD1 (6 bases). The CDR3 contains 14 residues. Per the germline V gene, CDR1 is SEHNR and CDR2 is FQNEAQ (reference sequence). The V end lost 3 bases, the J end lost 4 bases, and 12 bases lay between the germline ends. The whole variable domain, remainder taken from reference TRBV7-9 and TRBJ1-2, is DTGVSQNPRHKITKRGQNVTFRCDPISEHNRLYWYRQTLGQGPEFLTYFQNEAQLEKSRLLSDRFSAERPKGSFSTLEIQRTEQGDSAMYLCASSLIEGGYGYTFGSGTRLTVV.

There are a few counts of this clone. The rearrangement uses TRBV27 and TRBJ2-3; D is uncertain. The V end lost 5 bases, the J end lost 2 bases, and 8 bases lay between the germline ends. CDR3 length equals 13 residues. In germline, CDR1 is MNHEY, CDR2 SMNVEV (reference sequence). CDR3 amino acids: CASSTLPTDTQYF. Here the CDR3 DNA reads TGTGCCAGCAGTACTTTACCCACAGATACGCAGTATTTT.

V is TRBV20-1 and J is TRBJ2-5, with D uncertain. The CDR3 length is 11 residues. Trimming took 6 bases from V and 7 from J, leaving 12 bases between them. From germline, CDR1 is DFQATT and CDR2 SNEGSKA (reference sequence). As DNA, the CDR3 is TGCAGTGCCCCACTGGCTGCGACCCAGTACTTC. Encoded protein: CSAPLAATQYF.

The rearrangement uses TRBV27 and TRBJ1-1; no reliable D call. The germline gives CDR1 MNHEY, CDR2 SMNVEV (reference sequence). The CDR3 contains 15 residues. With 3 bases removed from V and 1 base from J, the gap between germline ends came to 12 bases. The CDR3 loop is CASSFRRGWNTEAFF. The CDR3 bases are TGTGCCAGCAGTTTTCGAAGAGGCTGGAACACTGAAGCTTTCTTT.